The present TCR beta chain was sequenced within a study of molecular identifiers for immune sequencing clone quantification. Bulk libraries came from a prior protocol with listed TCR primers. TCRdb passed the PCR reads through MiXCR, listing each CDR3 protein once. The data show about 640,000 distinct CDR3 sequences, approximately 20% seen once. Many counts were recorded for this clonotype. There are 15 residues in the CDR3. Germline V gene data show CDR1 as MDHEN and CDR2 as SYDVKM. V was cut by 2 bases and J by 6 bases, with 14 bases left in between. The sequenced material came from naive CD8+ T cells from blood, with Jurkat cell RNA spiked in. Subset here: FACS-sorted CD8+CD4-CCR7+CD45RA+ naive T cells. The J gene is TRBJ1-5, the V gene TRBV28; D ambiguous. This clonotype was sampled from a human donor in good health. Some libraries in this study had Jurkat cell RNA spiked in. This chain's CDR3 is CASSLNSIKGQPQHF. The DNA of the CDR3 is TGTGCCAGCAGTTTAAACAGCATTAAGGGTCAGCCCCAGCATTTT.